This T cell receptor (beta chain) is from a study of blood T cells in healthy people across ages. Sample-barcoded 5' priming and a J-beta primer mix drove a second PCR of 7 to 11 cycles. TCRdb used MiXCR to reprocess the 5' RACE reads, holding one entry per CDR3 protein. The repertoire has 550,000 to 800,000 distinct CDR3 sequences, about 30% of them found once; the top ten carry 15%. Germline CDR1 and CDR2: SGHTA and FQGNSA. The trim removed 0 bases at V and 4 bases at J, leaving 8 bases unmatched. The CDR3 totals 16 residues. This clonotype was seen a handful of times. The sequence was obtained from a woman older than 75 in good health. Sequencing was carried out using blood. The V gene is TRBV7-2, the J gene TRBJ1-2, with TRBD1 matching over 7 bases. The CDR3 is CASSLAQGQLIYGYTF. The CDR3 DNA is TGTGCCAGCAGCTTAGCGCAGGGACAGCTAATCTATGGCTACACCTTC.